This TCR beta chain was captured in a study of blood T cell repertoires in COVID-19. Across the study: Spain, Italy and the United States supplied samples that represented acute and convalescent COVID-19. From T cells, B-cell-depleted T cells, or PBMCs came the material, which was cDNA or gDNA.

In the original processing: From reference gene primer amplification, estimates of nucleated cell counts were derived. The protocol was immunoSEQ multiplex PCR, while the TCRdb copy is restricted to in-frame clones and leaves out a portion. Clone size and V and J calls were adopted from that table, with D and trimming inferred from the DNA. This sample yields 130,000 to 150,000 clones, of which 85% are seen a single time; about 2.5% belongs to the top ten. This clone was counted between two and nine times. The J segment lost 5 bases and the V segment lost 6 bases, leaving 10 bases of the junction unmatched. Germline V lookup: CDR1 MDHEN, CDR2 SYDVKM. The CDR3 length is 14 residues.

The chain couples TRBV28 to TRBJ2-7; 7 positions agree with TRBD1. The specimen sequenced was peripheral blood. The sequence was collected from a human donor with acute or convalescent COVID-19. The donor label of this sample is uncertain. Here the CDR3 reads CASRSGQGDNEQYV. CDR3 coding DNA: TGTGCCAGCAGGTCGGGGCAGGGGGATAACGAGCAGTACGTC.